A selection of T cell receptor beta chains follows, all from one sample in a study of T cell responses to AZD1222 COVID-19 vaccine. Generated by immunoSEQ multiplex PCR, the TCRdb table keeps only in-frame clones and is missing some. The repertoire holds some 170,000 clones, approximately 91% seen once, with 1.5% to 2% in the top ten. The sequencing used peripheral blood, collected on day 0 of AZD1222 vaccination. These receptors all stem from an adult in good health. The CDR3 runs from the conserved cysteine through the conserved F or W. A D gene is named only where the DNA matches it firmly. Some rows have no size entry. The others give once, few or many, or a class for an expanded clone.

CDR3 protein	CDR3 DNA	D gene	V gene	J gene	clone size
CASSPRGSGSGETQYF	TGTGCCAGCTCACCACGCGGTAGCGGGAGCGGGGAGACCCAGTACTTC	TRBD2	TRBV18	TRBJ2-5	NA
CASSLVAPSSYNEQFF	TGTGCCAGCAGCTTAGTAGCGCCTAGCTCCTACAATGAGCAGTTCTTC	NA	TRBV11-1	TRBJ2-1	once
CASSSSGGSYNEQFF	TGTGCCAGCAGCTCAAGCGGTGGCTCCTACAATGAGCAGTTCTTC	NA	TRBV11-2	TRBJ2-1	NA
CASSFRASYQPQHF	TGTGCCAGCAGTTTTCGGGCCAGCTATCAGCCCCAGCATTTT	NA	TRBV28	TRBJ1-5	NA
CASSRTGWGNSNQPQHF	TGTGCCAGCAGCCGGACAGGGTGGGGTAATAGCAATCAGCCCCAGCATTTT	TRBD1	TRBV2	TRBJ1-5	NA
CASSELGGLAVNEQFF	TGTGCCAGCAGTGAATTGGGAGGGCTAGCGGTCAATGAGCAGTTCTTC	TRBD2	TRBV6-1	TRBJ2-1	NA
CASSGTQRLRGYGYTF	TGTGCCAGCAGTGGGACTCAGCGCTTACGCGGCTATGGCTACACCTTC	NA	TRBV2	TRBJ1-2	few
CASSVPSSGRSPLTDTQYF	TGTGCCAGCAGCGTACCGTCCAGCGGGAGGTCTCCATTAACAGATACGCAGTATTTT	TRBD2	TRBV9	TRBJ2-3	NA
CATSRGDAGSGNTIYF	TGTGCCACCAGCAGAGGGGACGCCGGCTCTGGAAACACCATATATTTT	NA	TRBV15	TRBJ1-3	NA
CASSYLAGGPYNEQFF	TGTGCCAGCAGTTACCTAGCGGGAGGGCCTTACAATGAGCAGTTCTTC	TRBD2	TRBV28	TRBJ2-1	NA
CASSQDWNTEAFF	TGTGCCAGCAGCCAAGATTGGAACACTGAAGCTTTCTTT	NA	TRBV4-2	TRBJ1-1	NA
CASSPLAGGGETQYF	TGTGCCAGCAGCCCCCTAGCGGGGGGGGGAGAGACCCAGTACTTC	TRBD2	TRBV7-9	TRBJ2-5	NA
CASRPGTGAAQPQHF	TGTGCCAGCAGGCCCGGGACAGGGGCGGCGCAGCCCCAGCATTTT	TRBD1	TRBV2	TRBJ1-5	NA
CAISGRDRLYEQYF	TGTGCCATCAGTGGGCGCGACCGACTCTACGAGCAGTACTTC	NA	TRBV10-3	TRBJ2-7	NA
CAWMLVSGYNSPLHF	TGTGCCTGGATGCTGGTTTCAGGGTATAATTCACCCCTCCACTTT	NA	TRBV30	TRBJ1-6	NA
CASRSGGWEQPQHF	TGTGCCAGTCGCTCGGGGGGCTGGGAACAGCCCCAGCATTTT	NA	TRBV19	TRBJ1-5	NA
CASSLSRDNSPLHF	TGCGCCAGCAGCTTGAGTAGGGATAATTCACCCCTCCACTTT	NA	TRBV5-1	TRBJ1-6	NA
CASSQGGRGNTEAFF	TGTGCCAGCAGCCAAGGAGGAAGGGGGAACACTGAAGCTTTCTTT	NA	TRBV3-1/TRBV3-2	TRBJ1-1	NA
CASSLDGGVGTDTQYF	TGTGCCAGCAGCTTAGATGGGGGAGTCGGGACAGATACGCAGTATTTT	NA	TRBV7-2	TRBJ2-3	NA
CASSSRDSRSSGNTIYF	TGTGCCAGCAGCTCAAGGGACAGTCGATCTTCTGGAAACACCATATATTTT	TRBD1	TRBV13	TRBJ1-3	NA
CASSAQGQRFTGELFF	TGTGCCAGCAGCGCCCAGGGACAGCGCTTCACCGGGGAGCTGTTTTTT	TRBD1	TRBV9	TRBJ2-2	NA
CASSYLSGAYSGGYTF	TGTGCCAGCAGTTACCTTTCTGGGGCATATTCGGGAGGCTACACCTTC	NA	TRBV6-5	TRBJ1-2	NA
CASSLGGIGGRETQYF	TGTGCCAGCAGCCTCGGCGGCATTGGAGGGAGAGAGACCCAGTACTTC	NA	TRBV11-3	TRBJ2-5	NA
CASSQFGTGGPGELFF	TGTGCCAGCAGCCAATTTGGGACAGGGGGTCCCGGGGAGCTGTTTTTT	TRBD1	TRBV3-1/TRBV3-2	TRBJ2-2	NA
CASSVVGSGELFF	TGTGCCAGCAGCGTAGTGGGTTCCGGGGAGCTGTTTTTT	NA	TRBV9	TRBJ2-2	NA
CATSGPRPTGELFF	TGTGCCACCAGCGGGCCAAGACCCACCGGGGAGCTGTTTTTT	NA	TRBV15	TRBJ2-2	once
CASSESGGYGYTF	TGTGCCAGCAGTGAATCCGGGGGGTATGGCTACACCTTC	NA	TRBV25-1	TRBJ1-2	NA
CASSATGAEAFF	TGCGCCAGCAGCGCCACGGGGGCTGAAGCTTTCTTT	NA	TRBV5-1	TRBJ1-1	NA
CASSLDSQGTEAFF	TGCGCCAGCAGCTTGGACTCCCAGGGGACTGAAGCTTTCTTT	NA	TRBV5-1	TRBJ1-1	few
CASSPSRSNWGYTF	TGCGCCAGCAGCCCCTCACGGTCTAACTGGGGCTACACCTTC	NA	TRBV5-1	TRBJ1-2	NA
CASSPKGQGASGNTIYF	TGCGCCAGCAGCCCCAAGGGGCAGGGGGCCTCTGGAAACACCATATATTTT	TRBD1	TRBV5-1	TRBJ1-3	NA
CSVRQVGETQYF	TGCAGCGTACGACAGGTGGGGGAGACCCAGTACTTC	NA	TRBV29-1	TRBJ2-5	NA